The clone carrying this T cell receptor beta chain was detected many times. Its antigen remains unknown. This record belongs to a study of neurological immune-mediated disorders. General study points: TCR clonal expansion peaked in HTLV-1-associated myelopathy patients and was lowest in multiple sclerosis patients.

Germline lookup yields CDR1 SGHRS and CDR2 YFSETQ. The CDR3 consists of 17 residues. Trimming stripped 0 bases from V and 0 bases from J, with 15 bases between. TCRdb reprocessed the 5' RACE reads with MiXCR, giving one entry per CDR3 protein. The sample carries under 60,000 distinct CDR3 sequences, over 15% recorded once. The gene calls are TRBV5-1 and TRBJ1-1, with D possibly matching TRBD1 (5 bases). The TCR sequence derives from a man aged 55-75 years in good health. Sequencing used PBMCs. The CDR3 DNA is TGCGCCAGCAGCTTGGGAGGGGCAGACAGCATGAACACTGAAGCTTTCTTT. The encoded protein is CASSLGGADSMNTEAFF.